The 7 T cell receptor beta chains below come from one sample, sequenced in a study of CD8 T cells in ankylosing spondylitis. Findings of the study overall: Ankylosing spondylitis blood appeared to be characterized by a TCR beta motif of several highly homologous variants.

Antigen specificity for these receptors is unknown. TCRdb reprocessed the 5' RACE reads with MiXCR, giving one entry per CDR3 protein. This table has over 200,000 distinct CDR3 sequences, around 19% appearing once. The sample taken for sequencing was blood, either unsorted or a sorted T cell fraction (not recorded which). The receptors here all came from a male donor with ankylosing spondylitis.

This clonotype turned up a few times. The gene calls are TRBV30 and TRBJ2-2; no clear D gene. This CDR3 is built from 14 residues. V was shortened by 1 base and J by 2 bases, with 8 bases between the two germline ends. Germline assignment: CDR1 GTSNPN and CDR2 SVGIG (reference sequence). CDR3 DNA: TGTGCCTGGAGTGCAGCTCTTAACACCGGGGAGCTGTTTTTT. This codes for CAWSAALNTGELFF.

The genes are TRBV10-3 and TRBJ1-1; 9 bases are a match to TRBD1. This CDR3 is 16 amino acids long. CDR1 is ENHRY, CDR2 SYGVKD, per germline. Trimming cost V 6 bases and J 0 bases; bases outside gene matches: 8. As DNA, the CDR3 is TGTGCCATCAGAGACTATGGGACAGGGATGAACACTGAAGCTTTCTTT. It specifies CAIRDYGTGMNTEAFF.

V is TRBV12-3 or TRBV12-4 and J is TRBJ2-3; TRBD1 matches 11 bases. The CDR3 runs to 17 residues. V shed 4 bases, J shed 1 base, and the junction held 7 bases outside the gene matches. The CDR3 region has the DNA TGTGCCAGCAGTTCACTCCTGGGACAGGGGGGCACAGATACGCAGTATTTT. This sequence encodes CASSSLLGQGGTDTQYF.

Only a few counts were recorded for this clonotype. V usage is TRBV4-1 and J usage is TRBJ1-1; perhaps TRBD1 as D (5 bases). The V gene's germline CDR1 is MGHRA and CDR2 YSYEKL. This CDR3 has 14 amino acids. V lost 0 bases and J lost 4, with 9 bases in between. CDR3 amino acids: CASSQDWGSTEAFF. The CDR3 bases are TGCGCCAGCAGCCAAGATTGGGGGTCCACTGAAGCTTTCTTT.

This clonotype was counted a few times. This rearrangement joins TRBV10-1 to TRBJ1-1, with 7 bases fitting TRBD1. CDR3 length equals 16 residues. Germline-derived CDR1 and CDR2 are WNHNN and SYGVQD (reference sequence). After removal of 6 bases from V and 2 bases from J, the junction contained 12 bases not matched to a gene. Here the CDR3 DNA reads TGCGCCAGCAGGATACCTTCGACAGGGATAAACACTGAAGCTTTCTTT. Translation gives CASRIPSTGINTEAFF.

Regarding this clonotype: Mismatch with germline at one junction end may stem from a read error. The chain has TRBV7-9 and TRBJ2-1; D is unresolved. The length of the CDR3 is 13 residues. CDR1 is SEHNR and CDR2 is FQNEAQ in the germline V gene (reference sequence). The CDR3 region has the DNA TGTGCCAGCAACTTAGACGTCGGTTTCGAACAGTTCTTC. Translated, it gives CASNLDVGFEQFF.

Here the CDR3 reads CASSRGRDRVCEQYF. The CDR3 region has the DNA TGCGCCAGCAGTCGGGGGCGGGACAGGGTTTGCGAGCAGTACTTC. This chain links TRBV23-1 with TRBJ2-7; 9 bases are shared with TRBD1. Being an ORF, TRBV23-1 has a function that is uncertain. V lost 4 bases to trimming and J lost 6 bases; unmatched junction nucleotides: 10. The length of the CDR3 is 15 residues.